This T cell receptor beta chain was identified in a study of Ad26.COV2.S vaccination and SARS-CoV-2 variants. Whole-study context: Within the COV1001 Ad26.COV2.S trial arm, the donor was enrolled.

Treatment defined: roughly 18 received Ad26.COV2.S at low or high dose, single or two shots; roughly 5 received placebo; per-sample allocation not given. Repertoires come from day 63 after the first vaccine or placebo injection. An 18-55-year-old adult in Boston served as donor. Worth noting for this clone: No antigen is known for it.

Assay used: immunoSEQ multiplex PCR; TCRdb lists only in-frame clones, some missing. The sample yields 300,000 to 400,000 clones, just over 85% seen once. Study findings and constraints: Recipients of vaccine and of placebo showed similar breadth of their non-spike TCR repertoires.

The starting material was peripheral blood, obtained in a trial of Ad26.COV2.S vaccine versus placebo. This clonotype originated in a person aged 18-60 years who received the Ad26.COV2.S COVID-19 vaccine or a placebo.

DNA of the CDR3: TGCGCCAGCAGCATCAGCGGGGGGGCAGGGGAGACCCAGTACTTC. It translates to CASSISGGAGETQYF. The V gene is TRBV5-1, the J gene TRBJ2-5, with 10 nucleotides matching TRBD2. There are 15 residues in the CDR3. The junction had 8 bases not matched to a gene; V was cut back by 4 bases and J by 5 bases. Looked up from germline, CDR1 is SGHRS and CDR2 is YFSETQ.